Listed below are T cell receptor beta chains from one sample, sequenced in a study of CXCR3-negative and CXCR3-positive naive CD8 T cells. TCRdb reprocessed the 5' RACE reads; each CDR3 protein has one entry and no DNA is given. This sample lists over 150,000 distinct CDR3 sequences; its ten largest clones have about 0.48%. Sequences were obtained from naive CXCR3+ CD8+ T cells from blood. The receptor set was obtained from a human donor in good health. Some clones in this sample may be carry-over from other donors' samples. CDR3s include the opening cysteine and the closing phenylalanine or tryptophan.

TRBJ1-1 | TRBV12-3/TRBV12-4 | CASSFYGRGFTEAFF
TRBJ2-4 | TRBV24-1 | CATSESRGAKNIQYF
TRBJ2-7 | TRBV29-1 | CSVVSRRYEQYF
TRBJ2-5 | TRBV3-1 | CASSQTGTSGGAGGETQYF
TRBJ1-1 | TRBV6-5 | CASSQYGSKGSEAFF
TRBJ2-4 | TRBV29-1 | CSVEDLGRQGKNIQYF
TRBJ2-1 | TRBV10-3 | CAISEAGSRYEQFF
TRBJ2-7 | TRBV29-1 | CSVEFSGTRSEQYF
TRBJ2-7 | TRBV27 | CASSFSGESSYEQYF
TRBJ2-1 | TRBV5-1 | CASSLRGKAPYNEQFF
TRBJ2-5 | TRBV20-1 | CSATDWGRQETQYF
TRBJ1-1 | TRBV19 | CASSIGETEAFF
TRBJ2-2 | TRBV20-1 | CSARDQGGTGELFF
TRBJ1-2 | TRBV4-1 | CASSQQIGPGTFDYGYTF
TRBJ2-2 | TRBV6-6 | CASRPTGPGELFF
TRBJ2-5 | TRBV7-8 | CATRPHQFQETQYF
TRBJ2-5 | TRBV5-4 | CASSGTEKTQYF
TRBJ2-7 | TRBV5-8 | CASSLFGGNSYEQYF
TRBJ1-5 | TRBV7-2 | CASSQGPYLGRQHF
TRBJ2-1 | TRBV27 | CASSIMGTSSYNEQFF
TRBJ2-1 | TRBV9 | CASSGTGGHNEQFF
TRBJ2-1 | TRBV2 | CASSEKLPPGNEQFF
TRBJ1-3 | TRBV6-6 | CASSYSSAWIENTIYF
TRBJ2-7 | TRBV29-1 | CSVELRGHYEQYF
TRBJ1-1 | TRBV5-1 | CASSLATGGNTEAFF
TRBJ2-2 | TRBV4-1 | CASSQGLRGPGTGELFF
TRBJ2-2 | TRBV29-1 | CSVREPGRPYTPDGELFF